These 20 T cell receptor beta chains originate from one sample sequenced in a study of CD8+CD57+ T cells in acquired aplastic anemia. All sequencing subjects had displayed CD8+CD57+ cell expansion on flow cytometry. TCR beta VDJ combinations and CDR3 sequences were profiled from genomic DNA. From the reads, TCRdb called clonotypes with MiXCR, one entry per CDR3 protein. The table shows roughly 150,000 distinct CDR3 sequences, with less than 50% occurring only once. The sequenced sample was sorted CD4+, CD8+, or CD8+CD57+ T cells (not recorded which) from PBMCs. All receptors come from a human donor with aplastic anemia.

The V gene is TRBV24-1, the J gene TRBJ2-7, with unresolved D. Germline V gives CDR1 KGHDR, CDR2 SFDVKD. The CDR3 extends over 10 amino acids. The V end was cut by 11 bases, the J end by 4 bases, with 8 bases between. The CDR3: CASRWYEQYF. The CDR3 DNA sequence: TGTGCCAGCCGGTGGTACGAGCAGTACTTC.

This clonotype was detected a few times. The genes are TRBV2 and TRBJ2-7; TRBD1 matches at 10 bases. J was trimmed by 3 bases and V by 6 bases; bases with no gene match: 5. CDR3 length equals 14 residues. Germline CDR1 SNHLY, CDR2 FYNNEI. In DNA, the CDR3 is TGTGCCAGCAGGGGGACAGGGGTCGGCTACGAGCAGTACTTC. Translated, it gives CASRGTGVGYEQYF.

As concerns this clonotype: It may be a read error: a sequence one base away is much more abundant. The rearrangement joins TRBV10-3 to TRBJ1-5, with D hard to call. CDR3 size: 17 residues. Germline V lookup: CDR1 ENHRY, CDR2 SYGVKD. Trimming pared 5 bases from V and 3 bases from J, leaving 20 bases between. The CDR3 sequence is CAISFPSTPFHNQPQHF. CDR3 nucleotide sequence: TGTGCCATCAGTTTCCCCTCCACGCCATTTCACAATCAGCCCCAGCATTTT.

Many counts were recorded for this clonotype. J is TRBJ2-2 and V is TRBV25-1, with unresolved D. Germline V gene data show CDR1 as MGHDK and CDR2 as SYGVNS. The V and J ends lost 5 bases and 1 base respectively, with 11 bases between them. This CDR3 has 15 amino acids. CDR3 nucleotides: TGTGCCAGCAGTCGGAAAGGGATGAACACCGGGGAGCTGTTTTTT. Translation gives CASSRKGMNTGELFF.

This chain connects TRBV3-1 to TRBJ2-2; D is unclear. CDR3 length equals 17 residues. Trimming cost V 0 bases and J 1 base, with 12 bases left between them. Per the germline V gene, CDR1 is LGHDT and CDR2 is YNNKEL (reference sequence). This CDR3 is CASSQDVAVLNTGELFF. In DNA form, the CDR3 reads TGTGCCAGCAGCCAAGATGTGGCAGTCTTGAACACCGGGGAGCTGTTTTTT. Drawing the rest from reference TRBV3-1 and TRBJ2-2, the complete variable domain is DTAVSQTPKYLVTQMGNDKSIKCEQNLGHDTMYWYKQDSKKFLKIMFSYNNKELIINETVPNRFSPKSPDKAHLNLHINSLELGDSAVYFCASSQDVAVLNTGELFFGEGSRLTVL.

This clonotype was seen a handful of times. The gene calls are TRBV15 and TRBJ1-2; 8 bases agree with TRBD1. Germline V gene lookup returns CDR1 LNHNV and CDR2 YYDKDF (reference sequence). The length of the CDR3 is 14 residues. Unmatched junction bases numbered 4, after V lost 3 bases and J lost 4 bases. CDR3 residues: CATSRDRAGYGYTF. The CDR3 nucleotides read TGTGCCACCAGCAGGGACAGGGCAGGCTATGGCTACACCTTC.

This clonotype was seen many times. The chain couples TRBV7-2 to TRBJ2-1; TRBD2 agrees at 8 bases. The CDR3 has 14 residues. Germline assignment: CDR1 SGHTA and CDR2 FQGNSA. V shed 5 bases, J shed 9 bases, and the junction held 9 bases outside the gene matches. CDR3 nucleotides: TGTGCCAGCAGCCAGCGACTAGCGTCGATTGAGCAGTTCTTC. Protein sequence: CASSQRLASIEQFF.

The rearrangement links TRBV2 to TRBJ1-1; D remains unclear. This CDR3 has 15 residues. Germline V gene sequence: CDR1 SNHLY, CDR2 FYNNEI. The ends were cut back, 3 bases at V and 1 base at J, with 12 bases in the middle. CDR3 in DNA: TGTGCCAGCAGTGATCCCCCTGACGGGAACACTGAAGCTTTCTTT. Translated: CASSDPPDGNTEAFF. Looking up the rest from reference TRBV2 and TRBJ1-1 gives the full variable domain: EPEVTQTPSHQVTQMGQEVILRCVPISNHLYFYWYRQILGQKVEFLVSFYNNEISEKSEIFDDQFSVERPDGSNFTLKIRSTKLEDSAMYFCASSDPPDGNTEAFFGQGTRLTVV.

In this sample, this clonotype turned up many times. The chain links TRBV7-3 to TRBJ2-1; no definite D call. The V gene lost 5 bases and the J gene lost 10 bases, with 15 bases spanning the gap. The CDR3 runs 13 residues. Per germline, CDR1 SGHTA and CDR2 FQGTGA. The DNA for the CDR3 is TGTGCCAGCAGCCCCTTAAACAACGGAGAGCAGTTCTTC. This sequence encodes CASSPLNNGEQFF.

The chain is built from TRBV15 and TRBJ2-5, with D hard to call. V was trimmed by 0 bases and J by 1 base, leaving 6 bases between them. CDR3 length: 14 amino acids. Germline CDR1 LNHNV, CDR2 YYDKDF (reference sequence). The CDR3 loop reads CATSRERSQETQYF. CDR3 sequence (DNA): TGTGCCACCAGCAGAGAAAGGAGCCAAGAGACCCAGTACTTC.

This chain connects TRBV20-1 to TRBJ2-3; possibly TRBD2 for D (6 bases). Germline lookup yields CDR1 DFQATT and CDR2 SNEGSKA (reference sequence). The CDR3 has 14 residues. V shed 6 bases and J shed 0 bases, with 13 bases lying between them. The CDR3 region is CSAPAGTSTDTQYF. In DNA, the CDR3 is TGCAGTGCGCCGGCCGGGACTAGCACAGATACGCAGTATTTT.

In this sample, this clonotype turned up a few times. The chain is built from TRBV25-1 and TRBJ2-7; a weak D match, TRBD1 (6 bases). The V gene's germline CDR1 is MGHDK and CDR2 SYGVNS. Between the trimmed V and J ends, which lost 8 bases and 3 bases, there was a span of 14 bases. The CDR3 runs to 13 residues. CDR3 sequence: CASGRTDSYEQYF. CDR3 nucleotide sequence: TGTGCCAGCGGACGGACAGACAGCTACGAGCAGTACTTC.

The chain joins TRBV2 to TRBJ2-7, with D unresolved. Germline CDR1 reads SNHLY; CDR2 reads FYNNEI. There are 12 residues in the CDR3. The V gene lost 6 bases and the J gene lost 2 bases, with 8 bases spanning the gap. This CDR3 reads CASSPLPYEQYF. The CDR3 region has the DNA TGTGCCAGCAGCCCCCTCCCCTACGAGCAGTACTTC.

The rearrangement joins TRBV11-2 to TRBJ2-3; 9 positions agree with TRBD1. The germline gives CDR1 SGHAT, CDR2 FQNNGV. This CDR3 contains 16 residues. The J segment lost 9 bases and the V segment lost 8 bases, leaving 18 bases of the junction unmatched. The DNA of the CDR3 is TGTGCCAGCGGCCGCCCGGGACAGGGAAAAGGATCGACGCAGTATTTT. Protein sequence: CASGRPGQGKGSTQYF.

This clonotype was seen many times. This sequence joins TRBV12-3 or TRBV12-4 and TRBJ1-2; D gene uncertain. V was clipped by 3 bases and J by 4 bases, with 15 bases between them. This CDR3 has 15 residues. This CDR3 reads CASSFGPRTSYGYTF. In nucleotides, the CDR3 is TGTGCCAGCAGTTTCGGGCCAAGGACTTCCTATGGCTACACCTTC.

The chain uses TRBV10-2 and TRBJ1-2, with 8 positions matching TRBD1. The CDR3 spans 16 residues. Per germline, CDR1 WSHSY and CDR2 SAAADI. The V segment lost 5 bases and the J segment 0 bases; nucleotides outside the gene matches: 8. CDR3 nucleotides: TGCGCCAGCAGTCCTATGGACAGGGCCTCTAACTATGGCTACACCTTC. It codes for CASSPMDRASNYGYTF.

This clonotype was counted many times. The genes are TRBV4-1 and TRBJ1-2; possibly TRBD1 for D (6 bases). V was pared by 2 bases and J by 1 base, with 8 bases between. Per germline, CDR1 MGHRA and CDR2 YSYEKL. CDR3 length equals 14 residues. DNA for the CDR3: TGCGCCAGCAGCCAACGGACAGTTAACTATGGCTACACCTTC. This gives the protein CASSQRTVNYGYTF.

There are many counts of this clonotype. This chain links TRBV19 with TRBJ1-5; D is possibly TRBD1 (5 bases). Germline V lookup: CDR1 LNHDA, CDR2 SQIVND (reference sequence). This CDR3 is built from 15 residues. The V end lost 6 bases, the J end lost 6 bases, and 18 bases lay between the germline ends. As DNA, the CDR3 is TGTGCCAGTAGGTTGGATGAGCAGGGCGGTCAGCCCCAGCATTTT. This encodes CASRLDEQGGQPQHF.

This clonotype was counted many times. This rearrangement joins TRBV19 to TRBJ2-7, with D tentatively TRBD2 (6 bases). The CDR3 spans 15 residues. V was cut by 3 bases and J by 0 bases, with 12 bases left in between. Germline V gene lookup returns CDR1 LNHDA and CDR2 SQIVND (reference sequence). In DNA, the CDR3 is TGTGCCAGTAGTATCGTTGCGGGGAACTCCTACGAGCAGTACTTC. It translates to CASSIVAGNSYEQYF.

This clonotype was counted many times. V usage is TRBV12-3 or TRBV12-4 and J usage is TRBJ1-2; D possibly corresponds to TRBD1 (5 bases). The CDR3 is made up of 13 amino acids. V was pared by 8 bases and J by 5 bases, with 15 bases between. Here the CDR3 DNA reads TGTGCCAGCGTTGCAGGGTTAGGGTATGGCTACACCTTC. Amino acid sequence: CASVAGLGYGYTF.